This T cell receptor beta chain appears in the sequencing data of a study of blood T cell repertoires in COVID-19. From germline, CDR1 is LNHDA and CDR2 SQIVND (reference sequence). V lost 9 bases to trimming and J lost 5 bases, with 14 bases between them. The CDR3 runs to 13 residues. The protocol was immunoSEQ multiplex PCR, while the TCRdb copy is restricted to in-frame clones and leaves out a portion. The table has around 260,000 clones, 85% seen once. Sequenced sample: peripheral blood. This sequence originates from a human donor in a cohort sampled during active COVID-19. This chain links TRBV19 with TRBJ2-1; maybe TRBD1 (6 bases). For the CDR3, the DNA is TGTGCCAGCAGATATACAGGGAACAATGAGCAGTTCTTC. Protein: CASRYTGNNEQFF.